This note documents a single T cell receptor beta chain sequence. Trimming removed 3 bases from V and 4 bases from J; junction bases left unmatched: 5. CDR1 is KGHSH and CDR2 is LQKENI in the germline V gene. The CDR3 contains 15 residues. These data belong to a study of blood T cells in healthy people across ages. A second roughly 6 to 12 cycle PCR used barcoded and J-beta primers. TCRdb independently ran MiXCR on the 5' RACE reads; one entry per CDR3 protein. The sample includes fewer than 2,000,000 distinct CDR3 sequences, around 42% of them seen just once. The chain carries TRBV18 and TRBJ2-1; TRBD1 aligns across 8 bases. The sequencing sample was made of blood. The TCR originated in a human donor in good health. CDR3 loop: CASSPGQAAYNEQFF. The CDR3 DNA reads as TGTGCCAGCTCACCGGGACAGGCGGCTTACAATGAGCAGTTCTTC.